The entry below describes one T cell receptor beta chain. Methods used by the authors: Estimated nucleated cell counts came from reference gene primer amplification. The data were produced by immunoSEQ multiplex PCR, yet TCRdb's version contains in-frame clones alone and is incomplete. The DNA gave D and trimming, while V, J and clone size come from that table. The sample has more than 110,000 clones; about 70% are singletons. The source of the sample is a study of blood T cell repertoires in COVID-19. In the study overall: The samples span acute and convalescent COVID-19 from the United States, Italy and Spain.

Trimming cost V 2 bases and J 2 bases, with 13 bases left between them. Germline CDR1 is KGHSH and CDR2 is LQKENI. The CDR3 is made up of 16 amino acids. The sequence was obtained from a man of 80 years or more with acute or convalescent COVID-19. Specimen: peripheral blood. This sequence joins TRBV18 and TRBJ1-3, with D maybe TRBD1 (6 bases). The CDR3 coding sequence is TGTGCCAGCTCACCATGGCGGGGGGCGACTGGAAACACCATATATTTT. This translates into CASSPWRGATGNTIYF.